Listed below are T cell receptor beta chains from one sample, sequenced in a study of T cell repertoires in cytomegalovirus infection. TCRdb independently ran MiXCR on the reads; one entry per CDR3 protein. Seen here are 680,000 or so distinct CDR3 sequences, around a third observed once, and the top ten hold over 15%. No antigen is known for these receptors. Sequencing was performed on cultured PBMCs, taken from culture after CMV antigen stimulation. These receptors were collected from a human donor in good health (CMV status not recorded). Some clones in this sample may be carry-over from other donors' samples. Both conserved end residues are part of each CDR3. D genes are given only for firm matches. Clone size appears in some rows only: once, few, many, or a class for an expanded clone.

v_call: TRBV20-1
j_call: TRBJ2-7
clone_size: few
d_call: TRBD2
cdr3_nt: TGCAGTGCTGTAGCGGGCCGAGCCCCTCGGGAGCAGTACTTC
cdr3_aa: CSAVAGRAPREQYF

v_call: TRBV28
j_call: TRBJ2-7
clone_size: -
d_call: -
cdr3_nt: TGTGCCAGCAGTTTAATGTCCAAGGGGGACGAGCAGTACTTC
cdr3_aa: CASSLMSKGDEQYF

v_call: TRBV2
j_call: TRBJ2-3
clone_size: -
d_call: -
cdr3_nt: TGTGCCAGCAAGAAGGGGGGCGGGGGCGCGAGAGATACGCAGTATTTT
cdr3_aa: CASKKGGGGARDTQYF

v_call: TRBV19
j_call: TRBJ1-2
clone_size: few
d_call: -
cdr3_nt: TGTGCCAGTGAAGGCCTGGGCTATGGCTACACCTTC
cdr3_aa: CASEGLGYGYTF

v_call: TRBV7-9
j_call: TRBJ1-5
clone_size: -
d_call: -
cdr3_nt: TGTGCCAGCAGCTTTTGGGCAGATCAGCCCCAGCATTTT
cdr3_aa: CASSFWADQPQHF

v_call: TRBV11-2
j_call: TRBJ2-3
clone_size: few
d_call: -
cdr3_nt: TGTGCCAGCAGCTTAATAAGGGGGAGCACAGATACGCAGTATTTT
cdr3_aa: CASSLIRGSTDTQYF

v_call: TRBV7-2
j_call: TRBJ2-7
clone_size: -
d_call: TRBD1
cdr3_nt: TGTGCCAGCAGCCTCCTCGGGACAGGTGTTCTCGAGCAGTACTTC
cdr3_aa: CASSLLGTGVLEQYF

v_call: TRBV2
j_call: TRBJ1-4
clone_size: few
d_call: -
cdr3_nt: TGTGCCAGCAGTGAGTTACAGGGTGGTGAAAAACTGTTTTTT
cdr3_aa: CASSELQGGEKLFF

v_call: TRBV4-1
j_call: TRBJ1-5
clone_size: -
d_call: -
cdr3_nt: TGCGCCAGCAGCCAAGGTTACACAGCCGGTCAGCCCCAGCATTTT
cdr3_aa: CASSQGYTAGQPQHF

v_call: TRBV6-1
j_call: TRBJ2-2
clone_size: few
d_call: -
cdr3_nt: TGTGCCAGCCATGGGGCGGGAAGTTACACCGGGGAGCTGTTTTTT
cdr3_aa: CASHGAGSYTGELFF

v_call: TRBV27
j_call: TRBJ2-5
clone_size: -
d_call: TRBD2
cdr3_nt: TGTGCCAGCAGTCCAAGGACTAGCGGGAGTATCGAGACCCAGTACTTC
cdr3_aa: CASSPRTSGSIETQYF

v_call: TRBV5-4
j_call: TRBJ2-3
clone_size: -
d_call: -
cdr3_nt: TGTGCCAGCAGCGGATCCCCGGGACTCGGCACAGATACGCAGTATTTT
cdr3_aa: CASSGSPGLGTDTQYF

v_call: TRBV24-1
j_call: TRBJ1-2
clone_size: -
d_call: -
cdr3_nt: TGTGCCACCAGTGACCCGACCCTATTTGGCTACACCTTC
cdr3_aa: CATSDPTLFGYTF

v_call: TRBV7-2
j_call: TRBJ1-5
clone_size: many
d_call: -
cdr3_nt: TGTGCCAGCAGCTTATTCAGACAGCCCCAGCATTTT
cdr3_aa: CASSLFRQPQHF